The 24 T cell receptor beta chains given below trace back to one sample, sequenced in a study of regulatory T cells in long-lasting Graves disease. The time point: persistent/refractory GD, antithyroid drugs over 5 years with positive TRAb. PBMCs provided the RNA from which the TCR library was made. Libraries of TCR beta came from iRepertoire HTBI primers plus Arm-PCR of CDR3 regions. MiXCR was run by TCRdb on the multiplex PCR reads, yielding one entry per CDR3 protein. The sample shows 400,000 to 600,000 distinct CDR3 sequences, roughly 21% of them seen only once. The source material was peripheral blood mononuclear cells (PBMCs), sampled when the disease was refractory, from a patient treated with antithyroid drugs. Source of these receptors: a female donor with Graves disease.

This clonotype came up a few times. This chain links TRBV6-1 with TRBJ2-7; D remains ambiguous. This CDR3 spans 11 amino acids. Germline V gives CDR1 MNHNS, CDR2 SASEGT. V lost 8 bases, J lost 4 bases, and 9 bases lay in between. The CDR3 here is CASSQRYEQYF. CDR3 DNA sequence: TGTGCCAGCTCCCAAAGATACGAGCAGTACTTC.

The rearrangement joins TRBV30 to TRBJ2-7, with a possible D match to TRBD2 (5 bases). The CDR3 extends over 14 amino acids. Trimming pared 4 bases from V and 2 bases from J, leaving 15 bases between. In germline, CDR1 is GTSNPN, CDR2 SVGIG (reference sequence). The CDR3 sequence is CAWIGEGRTYEQYF. CDR3 nucleotides: TGTGCCTGGATTGGAGAGGGTCGCACCTACGAGCAGTACTTC.

The chain combines TRBV7-9 with TRBJ2-7, with TRBD1 identical over 10 bases. The V and J ends lost 5 bases and 3 bases, in that order; junction bases with no gene match: 10. Germline V gene sequence: CDR1 SEHNR, CDR2 FQNEAQ (reference sequence). The CDR3 covers 16 residues. CDR3 region: CASSPPGTGDGYEQYF. The CDR3 nucleotides are TGTGCCAGCAGCCCTCCCGGGACAGGGGACGGCTACGAGCAGTACTTC.

This clonotype was picked up many times. V is TRBV6-2 or TRBV6-3 and J is TRBJ2-5, with D hard to call. The CDR3 contains 14 residues. Deletions cut 8 bases from V and 5 bases from J, with 18 bases between. CDR1 is MNHEY and CDR2 is SVGEGT in the germline V gene. The CDR3 DNA is TGTGCCAGCGGAAACATTCCCCTTCGGGAGACCCAGTACTTC. Its protein is CASGNIPLRETQYF.

The rearrangement uses TRBV18 and TRBJ2-7; 9 bases fit TRBD1. V dropped 3 bases and J dropped 2; count of bases not matched to a gene: 5. The CDR3 has 15 amino acids. Germline V gene lookup returns CDR1 KGHSH and CDR2 LQKENI. This CDR3 is CASSPPTGGTYEQYF. CDR3 nucleotides: TGTGCCAGCTCACCCCCGACAGGGGGAACCTACGAGCAGTACTTC.

This clonotype was picked up many times. The V gene is TRBV27, the J gene TRBJ1-5; D is unclear. The CDR3 runs to 14 residues. Trimming stripped 3 bases from V and 6 bases from J, with 12 bases between. The germline V gene encodes CDR1 MNHEY and CDR2 SMNVEV (reference sequence). This CDR3 is CASSFYPRSQPQHF. CDR3 DNA: TGTGCCAGCAGTTTTTACCCGAGGTCTCAGCCCCAGCATTTT.

This clonotype was observed a handful of times. The junction shows a germline mismatch at one end, possibly a read error. This rearrangement joins TRBV15 to TRBJ2-6; the D call may be TRBD1 or TRBD2 (5 bases each). This CDR3 region has 19 residues. Germline assignment: CDR1 LNHNV and CDR2 YYDKDF (reference sequence). The CDR3 is CTTSRPGGDPYSGANVLTF. The CDR3 region has the DNA TGTACCACCAGCAGGCCCGGTGGGGACCCATACTCTGGGGCCAACGTCCTGACTTTC.

This clonotype was recorded at least ten times. The J gene is TRBJ1-1, the V gene TRBV12-3 or TRBV12-4, with D unresolved. The V end was cut by 6 bases, the J end by 1 base, with 9 bases between. The CDR3 has 13 amino acids. This CDR3 is CASSFLRNTEAFF. The CDR3 region has the DNA TGTGCCAGCAGCTTTTTGCGGAACACTGAAGCTTTCTTT.

This clonotype was recorded many times. V gene TRBV20-1 combines with J gene TRBJ2-7; D uncertain. Germline assignment: CDR1 DFQATT and CDR2 SNEGSKA (reference sequence). Trimming took off 6 bases at V and 3 bases at J, with 18 bases between the two ends. There are 14 residues in the CDR3. CDR3 nucleotide sequence: TGCAGTGCCCGTCTACCGGCGTGGGGCTACGAGCAGTACTTC. Translated: CSARLPAWGYEQYF.

This clonotype was recorded at least ten times. The J gene is TRBJ2-5, the V gene TRBV7-2; D remains ambiguous. The CDR3 has 14 amino acids. Germline loops: CDR1 SGHTA, CDR2 FQGNSA. Trimming shortened V by 6 bases and J by 1 base, and 12 bases separated the two germline ends. CDR3 sequence (DNA): TGTGCCAGCAGTTTGGGCAGGACCCAAGAGACCCAGTACTTC. Its translation: CASSLGRTQETQYF.

This chain uses TRBV18 with TRBJ1-1; TRBD1 matches 8 bases. Losses at the gene ends were 6 bases for V and 5 bases for J; bases not matched to a gene: 8. CDR3 length: 14 residues. Germline CDR1 and CDR2: KGHSH and LQKENI. CDR3 coding DNA: TGTGCCAGCTCCCCGATGGACAGGGTGACTGAAGCTTTCTTT. Protein product: CASSPMDRVTEAFF.

This clonotype was observed once. The chain carries TRBV18 and TRBJ1-1, with D possibly being TRBD1 (6 bases). Trimming shortened V by 2 bases and J by 4 bases, and 14 bases separated the two germline ends. CDR3 size: 15 residues. Looked up from germline, CDR1 is KGHSH and CDR2 is LQKENI. The CDR3: CASSPEGGGSTEAFF. The CDR3 nucleotides read TGTGCCAGCTCACCAGAGGGAGGGGGAAGCACTGAAGCTTTCTTT.

Concerning this clonotype: This may stem from a read error, because a much larger clone lies one nucleotide away. The genes are TRBV11-3 and TRBJ1-1; D may be TRBD1 (6 bases). This CDR3 contains 17 residues. CDR1 is SGHNT, CDR2 YENEEA, per germline. The CDR3, as DNA: TGTGCCACCCGAAGGGGGGGACGGAAATATATGAACACTGAAGCTCTCTTT. The encoded protein is CATRRGGRKYMNTEALF.

In this sample, this clonotype turned up many times. V is TRBV11-2 and J is TRBJ1-2; possibly TRBD1 for D (5 bases). CDR1 is SGHAT and CDR2 is FQNNGV in the germline V gene. This CDR3 spans 15 amino acids. The germline V and J ends were trimmed by 4 bases and 8 bases, with 20 bases remaining between them. This CDR3 reads CASSYRAAGQDGYTF. In nucleotides, the CDR3 is TGTGCCAGCAGCTACCGGGCCGCAGGGCAAGACGGCTACACCTTC.

This clonotype was seen ten or more times. The chain is built from TRBV2 and TRBJ1-4; D call uncertain. Between the trimmed V and J ends, which lost 1 base and 8 bases, there was a span of 5 bases. The CDR3 has 12 residues. The germline V gene has CDR1 SNHLY and CDR2 FYNNEI. In nucleotides, the CDR3 is TGTGCCAGCAGTGAAGTACTCGAAAAACTGTTTTTT. It yields the protein CASSEVLEKLFF.

In this sample, this clonotype turned up a few times. J is TRBJ2-7 and V is TRBV20-1; TRBD2 matches at 15 bases. The V segment lost 6 bases and the J segment 9 bases; nucleotides outside the gene matches: 18. CDR3 length: 17 amino acids. Looked up from germline, CDR1 is DFQATT and CDR2 is SNEGSKA (reference sequence). Here the CDR3 reads CSARGRTSGRAQSGQYF. The CDR3 DNA follows: TGCAGTGCCCGGGGAAGGACTAGCGGGAGGGCCCAGTCAGGGCAGTACTTC.

A few counts support this clonotype. The rearrangement joins TRBV7-2 to TRBJ2-7; D is unresolved. The CDR3 is made up of 14 amino acids. V lost 7 bases and J lost 3, with 16 bases in between. CDR1 SGHTA and CDR2 FQGNSA come from the germline V gene. Written as DNA, the CDR3 is TGTGCCAGCACCACCCCCAGCTCAAACTACGAGCAGTACTTC. It codes for CASTTPSSNYEQYF.

This clonotype was seen a handful of times. The chain recombines TRBV5-1 with TRBJ2-7; D tentatively reads TRBD1 or TRBD2 (6 bases each). The V gene's germline CDR1 is SGHRS and CDR2 YFSETQ. Trimming left V 4 bases short and J 7 bases short, with 15 bases between. The CDR3 consists of 13 residues. The CDR3 reads CASSPHGGREQYF. As DNA, the CDR3 is TGCGCCAGCAGCCCCCATGGGGGGCGGGAGCAGTACTTC.

At least ten counts were recorded for this clonotype. V and J are TRBV7-2 and TRBJ1-1; the D gene is possibly TRBD1 (6 bases). This CDR3 is 14 amino acids long. Germline assignment: CDR1 SGHTA and CDR2 FQGNSA. V was shortened by 3 bases and J by 4 bases, with 12 bases between the two germline ends. CDR3 residues: CASSLEGGGTEAFF. The CDR3 DNA reads TGTGCCAGCAGCTTGGAGGGGGGCGGCACTGAAGCTTTCTTT.

This chain joins TRBV11-2 and TRBJ1-1; 7 nucleotides match TRBD1. Germline CDR1 is SGHAT and CDR2 is FQNNGV. J was trimmed by 9 bases and V by 4 bases; bases with no gene match: 17. The CDR3 sequence is 16 residues long. The CDR3 loop is CASSSSGTDLFGKAFF. CDR3 nucleotide sequence: TGTGCCAGCAGCTCATCCGGGACAGACCTTTTTGGGAAAGCTTTCTTT.

Ten or more counts support this clonotype. V usage is TRBV28 and J usage is TRBJ2-5; the D gene is possibly TRBD2 (5 bases). This CDR3 is built from 14 residues. Trimming shortened V by 2 bases and J by 4 bases, and 11 bases separated the two germline ends. CDR1 MDHEN and CDR2 SYDVKM come from the germline V gene. CDR3 coding DNA: TGTGCCAGCAGTTTAGGAGGACTCCTAGAGACCCAGTACTTC. This encodes CASSLGGLLETQYF.

This clonotype was counted only a few times. The chain recombines TRBV10-3 with TRBJ1-1; 10 nucleotides match TRBD1. V lost 7 bases and J lost 5; bases outside the gene matches: 7. The germline CDR1 and CDR2 sequences are ENHRY and SYGVKD. The CDR3 is 14 amino acids. The CDR3 loop is CAITPTDRGTEAFF. The DNA for the CDR3 is TGTGCCATCACCCCTACGGACAGGGGGACTGAAGCTTTCTTT.

The chain is built from TRBV3-1 and TRBJ1-1, with D possibly TRBD1 on 6 matching bases. Deletions cut 0 bases from V and 11 bases from J, with 19 bases between. In germline, CDR1 is LGHDT, CDR2 YNNKEL (reference sequence). The CDR3 sequence is 15 residues long. The CDR3 protein is CASSQEVQGSFMAFF. CDR3 bases: TGTGCCAGCAGCCAAGAAGTACAGGGTTCTTTTATGGCTTTCTTT.

V usage is TRBV11-2 and J usage is TRBJ2-7, with 10 bases lining up with TRBD1. The J segment lost 4 bases and the V segment lost 4 bases, leaving 7 bases of the junction unmatched. The CDR3 runs to 15 residues. The V gene's germline CDR1 is SGHAT and CDR2 FQNNGV. The DNA for the CDR3 is TGTGCCAGCAGCTCAGAACGGGACAGGGGTTACGAGCAGTACTTC. Encoded protein: CASSSERDRGYEQYF.